Following are 5 T cell receptor beta chains from one sample sequenced in a study of CD8 T cells in ankylosing spondylitis. MiXCR, applied by TCRdb to the 5' RACE reads, yields one record per CDR3 protein. Among 35,000 or so distinct CDR3 sequences listed, 6% were seen once. The sequenced material came from blood, either unsorted or a sorted T cell fraction (not recorded which). The receptors stem from a male donor with ankylosing spondylitis or in good health (not recorded which).

This clonotype occurred many times. The chain couples TRBV7-3 to TRBJ2-1; 9 bases align to TRBD1. The CDR3 sequence is 13 residues long. CDR1 is SGHTA, CDR2 FQGTGA, per germline. The junction had 1 base not matched to a gene; V was cut back by 5 bases and J by 5 bases. The CDR3 region has the DNA TGTGCCAGCAGCCGGGACAGGGACAATGAGCAGTTCTTC. Translating it yields CASSRDRDNEQFF. Full variable domain (remainder filled in from reference TRBV7-3 and TRBJ2-1): GAGVSQTPSNKVTEKGKYVELRCDPISGHTALYWYRQSLGQGPEFLIYFQGTGAADDSGLPNDRFFAVRPEGSVSTLKIQRTERGDSAVYLCASSRDRDNEQFFGPGTRLTVL.

The table lists this clonotype with many counts. The rearrangement joins TRBV25-1 to TRBJ2-5; D might be TRBD1 (6 bases). The CDR3 runs 15 residues. The germline V gene has CDR1 MGHDK and CDR2 SYGVNS. Deletions cut 4 bases from V and 5 bases from J, with 17 bases between. The CDR3 nucleotides read TGTGCCAGCAGTGCGCCCAACAGGGCACGGGAGACCCAGTACTTC. It specifies CASSAPNRARETQYF.

This clonotype was seen ten or more times. V and J are TRBV28 and TRBJ2-7; D not certain. This CDR3 is built from 14 residues. V was clipped by 3 bases and J by 3 bases, with 12 bases between them. The germline CDR1 and CDR2 sequences are MDHEN and SYDVKM. The CDR3 DNA reads as TGTGCCAGCAGTTTGGTGCAGACTGACTACGAGCAGTACTTC. Translation gives CASSLVQTDYEQYF. The whole variable domain, filled in from reference TRBV28 and TRBJ2-7, reads DVKVTQSSRYLVKRTGEKVFLECVQDMDHENMFWYRQDPGLGLRLIYFSYDVKMKEKGDIPEGYSVSREKKERFSLILESASTNQTSMYLCASSLVQTDYEQYFGPGTRLTVT.

Many counts were recorded for this clonotype. The chain uses TRBV7-8 and TRBJ2-1; 7 bases are a match to TRBD2. The germline V gene encodes CDR1 SGHVS and CDR2 FQNEAQ. Losses at the gene ends were 1 base for V and 4 bases for J; bases not matched to a gene: 16. This CDR3 is built from 19 residues. The DNA for the CDR3 is TGTGCCAGCAGCTTAGTCGAGTTCAGAGCTCTAGCGGTATACAATGAGCAGTTCTTC. Protein: CASSLVEFRALAVYNEQFF.

This clonotype was detected ten times or more. The rearrangement uses TRBV20-1 and TRBJ2-3; D perhaps matches TRBD2 (6 bases). Germline-derived CDR1 and CDR2 are DFQATT and SNEGSKA (reference sequence). This CDR3 comprises 12 residues. Deletions cut 0 bases from V and 5 bases from J, with 6 bases between. The CDR3 is CSAREGGDTQYF. Here the CDR3 DNA reads TGCAGTGCTAGAGAGGGGGGAGATACGCAGTATTTT.